This T cell receptor (beta chain) was sequenced for a study of vaccination and CD4 T cells after COVID-19. Sequencing of the DNA from cultured CD4+ T cells was carried out with the Oncomine TCR Beta short-read assay. TCRdb re-analysed the PCR reads in MiXCR, keeping a single row per CDR3 protein. The data contain 15,000 to 20,000 distinct CDR3 sequences, approximately 46% of them singletons. Treatment in this sample: approximately 11-day PBMC culture with coronavirus spike peptide pools or control peptides (ViraFEST assay). After about ten days of culture, CD4+ T cells were negatively selected. In regard to this clonotype: The antigen remains undetermined.

Between the trimmed V and J ends, which lost 1 base and 3 bases, there was a span of 9 bases. The CDR3 loop spans 14 amino acids. Germline assignment: CDR1 KGHSH and CDR2 LQKENI. The rearrangement uses TRBV18 and TRBJ2-5, with D perhaps matching TRBD1 (6 bases). Specimen: CD4+ T cells from blood, cultured in vitro. This receptor was taken from a human donor who had recovered from COVID-19. The CDR3 coding sequence is TGTGCCAGCTCACCACGGCAGGGGAAAGAGACCCAGTACTTC. It yields the protein CASSPRQGKETQYF. Looking up the rest from reference TRBV18 and TRBJ2-5 gives the full variable domain: NAGVMQNPRHLVRRRGQEARLRCSPMKGHSHVYWYRQLPEEGLKFMVYLQKENIIDESGMPKERFSAEFPKEGPSILRIQQVVRGDSAAYFCASSPRQGKETQYFGPGTRLLVL.